This paragraph covers one T cell receptor (beta chain) sequence. Here immunoSEQ multiplex PCR was the method, and the copy in TCRdb shows in-frame clones only, minus some. This table holds about 18,000 clones, 85% to 90% found once. These data are taken from a study of control samples from healthy donors and cancer patients. V was clipped by 4 bases and J by 0 bases, with 12 bases between them. The germline V gene encodes CDR1 MGHRA and CDR2 YSYEKL. The CDR3 has 16 residues. The source material was PBMCs. J is TRBJ2-2 and V is TRBV4-1; the D is unclear. This TCR was recovered from a woman in her 70s with colorectal cancer. This chain's CDR3 is CASSPLGITNTGELFF. In nucleotides, the CDR3 is TGCGCCAGCAGCCCCCTTGGGATAACGAACACCGGGGAGCTGTTTTTT.